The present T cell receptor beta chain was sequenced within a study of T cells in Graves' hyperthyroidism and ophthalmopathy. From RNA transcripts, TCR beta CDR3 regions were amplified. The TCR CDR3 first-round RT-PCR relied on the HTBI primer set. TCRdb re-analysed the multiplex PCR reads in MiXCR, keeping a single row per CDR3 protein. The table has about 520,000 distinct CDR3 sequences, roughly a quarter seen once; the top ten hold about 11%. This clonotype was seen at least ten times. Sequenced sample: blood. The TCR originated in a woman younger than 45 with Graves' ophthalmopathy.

Here the CDR3 reads CAWSPTGNSNQPQHF. The CDR3 coding sequence is TGTGCCTGGAGCCCTACAGGAAATAGCAATCAGCCCCAGCATTTT. This chain links TRBV30 with TRBJ1-5; maybe TRBD1 (5 bases). Germline V gene data show CDR1 as GTSNPN and CDR2 as SVGIG (reference sequence). The V gene lost 3 bases and the J gene lost 0 bases, with 12 bases spanning the gap. There are 15 residues in the CDR3.